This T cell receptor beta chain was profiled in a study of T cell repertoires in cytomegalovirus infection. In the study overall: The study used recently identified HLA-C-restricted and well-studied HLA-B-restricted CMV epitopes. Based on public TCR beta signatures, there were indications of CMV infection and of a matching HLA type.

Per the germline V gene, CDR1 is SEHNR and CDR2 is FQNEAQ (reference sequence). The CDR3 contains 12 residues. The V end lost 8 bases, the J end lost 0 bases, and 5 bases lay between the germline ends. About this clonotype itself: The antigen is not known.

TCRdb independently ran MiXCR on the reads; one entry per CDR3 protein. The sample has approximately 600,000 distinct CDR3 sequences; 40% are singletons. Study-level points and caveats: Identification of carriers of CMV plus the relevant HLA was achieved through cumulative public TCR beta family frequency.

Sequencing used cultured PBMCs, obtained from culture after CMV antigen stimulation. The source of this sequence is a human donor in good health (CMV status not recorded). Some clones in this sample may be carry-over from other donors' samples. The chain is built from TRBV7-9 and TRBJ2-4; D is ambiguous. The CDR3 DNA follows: TGTGCCAGCGGGATAGCCAAAAACATTCAGTACTTC. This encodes CASGIAKNIQYF.